Presented here are 21 T cell receptor beta chains from one specimen sequenced in a study of human T cells and chemical hapten exposure. Time point here: patch test 1, 2 weeks after DPC sensitization. Documented treatment: therapeutic diphenylcyclopropenone sensitization with weekly scalp DPC. Each CDR3 protein gets one entry after TCRdb re-called the RACE reads with MiXCR. This table has 75,000 to 95,000 distinct CDR3 sequences, 10% to 15% appearing once. The sample consisted of whole blood, taken in connection with sensitization to the hapten diphenylcyclopropenone (DPC). These receptors originate from a woman aged 60-70 years with alopecia areata. Some clones in this sample may be carry-over from other donors' samples.

J is TRBJ2-1 and V is TRBV12-3 or TRBV12-4, with unresolved D. The ends were cut back, 5 bases at V and 7 bases at J, with 6 bases in the middle. CDR3 size: 11 residues. In nucleotides, the CDR3 is TGTGCCAGCAGTATAGGGAATGAGCAGTTCTTC. Its protein is CASSIGNEQFF.

This clonotype was detected many times. The rearrangement links TRBV2 to TRBJ2-3; D call uncertain. CDR1 is SNHLY, CDR2 FYNNEI, per germline. V lost 4 bases, J lost 4 bases, and 12 bases lay in between. CDR3 length: 14 amino acids. In DNA, the CDR3 is TGTGCCAGCAGTGTTCTAGACTTGTCAGATACGCAGTATTTT. Amino acid sequence: CASSVLDLSDTQYF.

In its sample, this clonotype was seen many times. The chain uses TRBV5-1 and TRBJ2-1, with 10 bases that match TRBD2. With 3 bases clipped from V and 9 bases from J, the junction kept 9 bases outside the gene matches. Germline V gene lookup returns CDR1 SGHRS and CDR2 YFSETQ. The CDR3 length is 15 residues. CDR3 DNA: TGCGCCAGCAGCTCCTCCCTAGCGGGGGCGGGTGAGCAGTTCTTC. Translation gives CASSSSLAGAGEQFF.

There are many counts of this clonotype. This chain connects TRBV7-9 to TRBJ1-2, with 8 bases identical to TRBD1. V lost 3 bases and J lost 4; bases outside the gene matches: 7. The V gene's germline CDR1 is SEHNR and CDR2 FQNEAQ (reference sequence). The CDR3 is 15 residues long. DNA of the CDR3: TGTGCCAGCAGCTTCCAGGGGGCCGTGGGCTATGGCTACACCTTC. Its protein product is CASSFQGAVGYGYTF.

CDR3 in amino acids: CASSWGGTEAFF. CDR3 DNA: TGCGCCAGCAGCTGGGGCGGGACTGAAGCTTTCTTT. This chain links TRBV5-1 with TRBJ1-1; TRBD1 is a possible D gene (5 bases). CDR1 SGHRS and CDR2 YFSETQ come from the germline V gene. V shed 3 bases and J shed 5 bases, with 8 bases lying between them. The CDR3 is made up of 12 amino acids.

This chain connects TRBV14 to TRBJ1-2; 9 nucleotides line up with TRBD1. In germline, CDR1 is SGHDN, CDR2 FVKESK. The CDR3 consists of 15 residues. The junction had 7 bases not matched to a gene; V was cut back by 2 bases and J by 6 bases. In DNA, the CDR3 is TGTGCCAGCAGCCAACTCGTACAGGGGGCAGATGGCTACACCTTC. Translating it yields CASSQLVQGADGYTF.

This clonotype was seen at least ten times. This CDR3 reads CASTVTTRLNTEAFF. CDR3 bases: TGTGCCAGCACGGTGACTACTAGGTTAAACACTGAAGCTTTCTTT. The rearrangement links TRBV21-1 to TRBJ1-1. TRBV21-1 is noted as a pseudogene. This CDR3 has 15 residues.

This clonotype was found many times. This rearrangement joins TRBV7-2 to TRBJ2-7; possible D gene TRBD1, 6 bases. CDR1 and CDR2 from the germline V gene are SGHTA and FQGNSA. This CDR3 region has 16 residues. Between the trimmed V and J ends, which lost 3 bases and 0 bases, there was a span of 15 bases. CDR3 nucleotide sequence: TGTGCCAGCAGCTTGGGGGCAAGGGGCAGCTCCTACGAGCAGTACTTC. Translating gives CASSLGARGSSYEQYF.

This clonotype was seen ten or more times. V gene TRBV5-5 combines with J gene TRBJ2-3; perhaps D is TRBD1 or TRBD2 (5 bases each). The ends were cut back, 5 bases at V and 2 bases at J, with 9 bases in the middle. CDR1 is SGHKS and CDR2 is YYEKEE in the germline V gene (reference sequence). CDR3 length: 13 residues. CDR3 nucleotides: TGTGCCAGCAGACCCGGGACCACAGATACGCAGTATTTT. Its protein is CASRPGTTDTQYF.

This clonotype was detected a few times. This chain connects TRBV10-3 to TRBJ1-1; 7 nucleotides line up with TRBD1. CDR3 length: 16 residues. Germline V gives CDR1 ENHRY, CDR2 SYGVKD. Unmatched junction bases numbered 11, after V lost 4 bases and J lost 3 bases. CDR3 amino acids: CAISGARTGEDTEAFF. For the CDR3, the DNA is TGTGCCATCAGTGGGGCCCGAACAGGGGAAGACACTGAAGCTTTCTTT.

This clonotype appeared many times. The gene calls are TRBV3-1 and TRBJ1-6; D might be TRBD1 (5 bases). Germline lookup yields CDR1 LGHDT and CDR2 YNNKEL (reference sequence). The CDR3 length is 14 residues. V lost 5 bases to trimming and J lost 7 bases, with 12 bases between them. CDR3 sequence: CASSETGRNSPLHF. The CDR3, as DNA: TGTGCCAGCAGCGAAACGGGACGGAATTCACCCCTCCACTTT.

This clonotype was detected ten times or more. The chain couples TRBV5-1 to TRBJ2-5; 7 bases match TRBD1. V shed 2 bases, J shed 3 bases, and the junction held 4 bases outside the gene matches. The CDR3 length is 14 residues. CDR1 and CDR2 from the germline V gene are SGHRS and YFSETQ. CDR3 protein: CASSFPGTEETQYF. CDR3 bases: TGCGCCAGCAGCTTCCCCGGGACAGAAGAGACCCAGTACTTC.

In its sample, this clonotype was seen a few times. This chain connects TRBV7-2 to TRBJ2-2; a possible D gene is TRBD1 (5 bases). Trimming removed 7 bases from V and 0 bases from J, with 15 bases in between. Looked up from germline, CDR1 is SGHTA and CDR2 is FQGNSA. The CDR3 covers 16 residues. The CDR3 spells CASTRLGVANTGELFF. The CDR3 DNA reads as TGTGCCAGCACTCGTTTAGGGGTCGCGAACACCGGGGAGCTGTTTTTT.

This clonotype has ten or more counts. The V gene is TRBV18, the J gene TRBJ1-4; unclear D gene. Germline CDR1 and CDR2: KGHSH and LQKENI. This CDR3 is built from 15 residues. Trimming pared 6 bases from V and 5 bases from J, leaving 16 bases between. CDR3 DNA sequence: TGTGCCAGCTCGCTCCCCTTGAGACGGAATGAAAAACTGTTTTTT. Its protein product is CASSLPLRRNEKLFF.

The chain recombines TRBV30 with TRBJ2-5; TRBD2 is a possible D gene (6 bases). The germline V gene has CDR1 GTSNPN and CDR2 SVGIG (reference sequence). Trimming removed 3 bases from V and 1 base from J, with 15 bases in between. CDR3 size: 15 residues. CDR3: CAWSASGTLQETQYF. CDR3 bases: TGTGCCTGGAGCGCCTCCGGGACTCTCCAAGAGACCCAGTACTTC.

As for this clonotype: This may arise from a read error, as a much more abundant clone is one base away. Written as DNA, the CDR3 is TGTGCCAGCAGCATACAGGGATTTCACCCCCAGCATTTT. This translates into CASSIQGFHPQHF. V usage is TRBV7-2 and J usage is TRBJ1-5; possible D gene TRBD1, 6 bases. CDR1 and CDR2 from the germline V gene are SGHTA and FQGNSA. The CDR3 is 13 amino acids. Trimming stripped 5 bases from V and 10 bases from J, with 15 bases between.

This clonotype was counted a few times. This chain links TRBV6-1 with TRBJ1-5; D might be TRBD1 (6 bases). The V end lost 8 bases, the J end lost 7 bases, and 12 bases lay between the germline ends. This CDR3 comprises 12 residues. Germline assignment: CDR1 MNHNS and CDR2 SASEGT. CDR3 residues: CASSDSGQPQHF. The CDR3 DNA sequence: TGTGCCAGCTCGGACAGTGGGCAGCCCCAGCATTTT.

This clonotype was seen a handful of times. This sequence joins TRBV4-2 and TRBJ1-2; a weak D match, TRBD1 (5 bases). Germline lookup yields CDR1 LGHNA and CDR2 YNFKEQ. This CDR3 has 15 amino acids. V dropped 0 bases and J dropped 3 bases, with 11 bases sitting between them. In DNA, the CDR3 is TGTGCCAGCAGCCAAGATTCCGGGACGGACTATGGCTACACCTTC. Protein sequence: CASSQDSGTDYGYTF.

The chain employs TRBV9 and TRBJ1-3, with D possibly being TRBD1 (5 bases). Trimming removed 2 bases at V and 4 bases at J, with 22 bases between. This CDR3 region has 18 residues. Germline V gene data show CDR1 as SGDLS and CDR2 as YYNGEE. The CDR3 DNA follows: TGTGCCAGCAGCGTCTCCGCGTTGACAGTCAACATAGGAAACACCATATATTTT. This gives the protein CASSVSALTVNIGNTIYF. Full variable domain (rest looked up from reference TRBV9 and TRBJ1-3): DSGVTQTPKHLITATGQRVTLRCSPRSGDLSVYWYQQSLDQGLQFLIQYYNGEERAKGNILERFSAQQFPDLHSELNLSSLELGDSALYFCASSVSALTVNIGNTIYFGEGSWLTVV.

This clonotype was observed at least ten times. V gene TRBV20-1 combines with J gene TRBJ1-1; the D gene is possibly TRBD1 (6 bases). Germline values: CDR1 DFQATT, CDR2 SNEGSKA (reference sequence). This CDR3 comprises 14 residues. The V end lost 3 bases, the J end lost 6 bases, and 17 bases lay between the germline ends. CDR3 loop: CSASRYREGPEAFF. CDR3 nucleotide sequence: TGCAGTGCTAGTCGTTACAGGGAGGGACCTGAAGCTTTCTTT.

This clonotype has a count of ten or more. This chain joins TRBV7-9 and TRBJ2-1; 12 bases are shared with TRBD2. With V trimmed by 4 bases and J by 7 bases, 11 bases remained unmatched. Germline CDR1 SEHNR, CDR2 FQNEAQ (reference sequence). This CDR3 has 17 residues. In DNA form, the CDR3 reads TGTGCCAGCAGCTCGGCTCCCGGACTAGCGGGAAAGAATGAGCAGTTCTTC. It codes for CASSSAPGLAGKNEQFF.